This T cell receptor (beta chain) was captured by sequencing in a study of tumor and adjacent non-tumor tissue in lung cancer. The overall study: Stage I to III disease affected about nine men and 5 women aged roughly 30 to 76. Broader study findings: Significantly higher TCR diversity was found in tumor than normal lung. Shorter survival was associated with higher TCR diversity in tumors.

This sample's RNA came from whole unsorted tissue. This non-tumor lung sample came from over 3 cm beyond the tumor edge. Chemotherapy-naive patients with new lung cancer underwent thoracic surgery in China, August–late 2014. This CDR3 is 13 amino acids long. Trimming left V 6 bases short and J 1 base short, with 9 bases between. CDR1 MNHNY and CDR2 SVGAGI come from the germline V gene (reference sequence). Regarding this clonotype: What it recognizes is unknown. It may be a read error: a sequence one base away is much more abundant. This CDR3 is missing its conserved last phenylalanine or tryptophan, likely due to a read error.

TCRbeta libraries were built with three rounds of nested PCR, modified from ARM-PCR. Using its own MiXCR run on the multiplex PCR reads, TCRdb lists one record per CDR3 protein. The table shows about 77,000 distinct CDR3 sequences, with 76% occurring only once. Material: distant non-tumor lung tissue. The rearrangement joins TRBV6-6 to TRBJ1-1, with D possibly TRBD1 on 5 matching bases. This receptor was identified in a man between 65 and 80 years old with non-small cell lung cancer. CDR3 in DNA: TGTGCCAGCAGGTACACAGGGAACACTGAAGCTTTCTAT. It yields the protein CASRYTGNTEAFY.